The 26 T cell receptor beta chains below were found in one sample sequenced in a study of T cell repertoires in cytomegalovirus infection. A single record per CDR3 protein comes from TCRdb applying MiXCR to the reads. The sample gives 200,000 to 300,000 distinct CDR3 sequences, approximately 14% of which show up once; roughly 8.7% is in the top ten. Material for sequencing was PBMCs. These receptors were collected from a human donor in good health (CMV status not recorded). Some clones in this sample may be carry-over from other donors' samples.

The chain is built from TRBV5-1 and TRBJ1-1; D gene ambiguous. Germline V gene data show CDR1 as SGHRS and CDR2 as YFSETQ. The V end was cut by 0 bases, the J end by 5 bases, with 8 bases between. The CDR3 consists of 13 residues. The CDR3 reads CASSLEPSTEAFF. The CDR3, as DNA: TGCGCCAGCAGCTTGGAGCCCTCGACTGAAGCTTTCTTT.

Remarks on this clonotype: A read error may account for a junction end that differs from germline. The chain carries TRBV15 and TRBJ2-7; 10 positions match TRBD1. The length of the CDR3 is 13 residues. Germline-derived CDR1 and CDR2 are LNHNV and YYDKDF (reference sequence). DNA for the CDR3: TGTGCCACCAGCAGAGACTCCCGGGACAGGGGAAACTTC. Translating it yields CATSRDSRDRGNF.

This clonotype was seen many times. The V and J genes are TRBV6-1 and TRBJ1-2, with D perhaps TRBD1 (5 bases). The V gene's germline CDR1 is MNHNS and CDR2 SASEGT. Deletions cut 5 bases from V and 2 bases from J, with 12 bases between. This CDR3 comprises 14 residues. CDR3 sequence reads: CASSLDISNYGYTF. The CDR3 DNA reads TGTGCCAGCAGTTTGGACATCTCCAACTATGGCTACACCTTC.

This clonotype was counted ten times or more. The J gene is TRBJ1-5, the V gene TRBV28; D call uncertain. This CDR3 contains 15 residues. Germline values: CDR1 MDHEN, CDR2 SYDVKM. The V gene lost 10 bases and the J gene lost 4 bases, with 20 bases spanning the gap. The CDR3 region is CATRSQLIGNQPQHF. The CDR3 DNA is TGTGCCACCAGATCACAGTTAATCGGGAATCAGCCCCAGCATTTT.

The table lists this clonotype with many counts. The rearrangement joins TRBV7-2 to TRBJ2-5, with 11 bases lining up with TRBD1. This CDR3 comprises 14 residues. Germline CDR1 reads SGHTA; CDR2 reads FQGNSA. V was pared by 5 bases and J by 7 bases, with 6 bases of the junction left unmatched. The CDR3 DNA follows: TGTGCCAGCAGCGAAACCGGGACAGGGGGGACCCAGTACTTC. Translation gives CASSETGTGGTQYF.

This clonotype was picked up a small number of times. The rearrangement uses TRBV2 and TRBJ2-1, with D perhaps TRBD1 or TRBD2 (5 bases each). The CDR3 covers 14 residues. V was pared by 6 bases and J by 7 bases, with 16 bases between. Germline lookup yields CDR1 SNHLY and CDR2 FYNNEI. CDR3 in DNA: TGTGCCAGCAGCCCCGGGGCTCCGGCTAATGAGCAGTTCTTC. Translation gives CASSPGAPANEQFF.

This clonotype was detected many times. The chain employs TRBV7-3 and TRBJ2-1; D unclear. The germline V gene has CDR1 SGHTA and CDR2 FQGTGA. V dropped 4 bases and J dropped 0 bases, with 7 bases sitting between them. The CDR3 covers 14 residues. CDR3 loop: CASSSSLSYNEQFF. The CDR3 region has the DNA TGTGCCAGCAGCTCTTCTCTCTCCTACAATGAGCAGTTCTTC.

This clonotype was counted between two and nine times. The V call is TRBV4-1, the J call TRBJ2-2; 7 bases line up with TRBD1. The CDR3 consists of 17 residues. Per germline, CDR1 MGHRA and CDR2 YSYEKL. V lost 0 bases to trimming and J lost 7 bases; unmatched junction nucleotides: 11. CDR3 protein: CASSQERRGGVVGELFF. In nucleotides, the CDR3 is TGCGCCAGCAGCCAAGAGCGACGAGGGGGCGTTGTCGGGGAGCTGTTTTTT.

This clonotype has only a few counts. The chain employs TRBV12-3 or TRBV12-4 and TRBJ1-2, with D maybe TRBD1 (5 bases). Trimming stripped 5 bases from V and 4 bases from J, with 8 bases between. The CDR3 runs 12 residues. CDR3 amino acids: CASSRQLYGYTF. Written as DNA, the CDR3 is TGTGCCAGCAGTCGACAGCTCTATGGCTACACCTTC.

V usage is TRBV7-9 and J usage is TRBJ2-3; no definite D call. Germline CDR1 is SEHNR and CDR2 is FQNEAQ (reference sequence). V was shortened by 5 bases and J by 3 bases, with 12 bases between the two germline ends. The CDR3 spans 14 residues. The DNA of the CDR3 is TGTGCCAGCAGCCCCTCGCCAGGTACAGATACGCAGTATTTT. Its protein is CASSPSPGTDTQYF.

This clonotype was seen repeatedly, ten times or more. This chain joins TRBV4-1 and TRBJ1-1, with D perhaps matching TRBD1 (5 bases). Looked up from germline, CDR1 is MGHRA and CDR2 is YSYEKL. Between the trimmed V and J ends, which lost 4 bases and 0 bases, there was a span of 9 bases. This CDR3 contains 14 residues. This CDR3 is CASSPPTVNTEAFF. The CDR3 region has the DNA TGCGCCAGCAGCCCCCCGACAGTGAACACTGAAGCTTTCTTT.

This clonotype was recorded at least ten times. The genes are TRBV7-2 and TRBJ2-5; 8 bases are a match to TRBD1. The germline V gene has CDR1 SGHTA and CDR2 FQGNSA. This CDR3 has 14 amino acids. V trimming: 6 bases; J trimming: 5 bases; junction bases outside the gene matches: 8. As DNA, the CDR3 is TGTGCCAGCAGTCGACAGGGGTTCGGGGAGACCCAGTACTTC. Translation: CASSRQGFGETQYF.

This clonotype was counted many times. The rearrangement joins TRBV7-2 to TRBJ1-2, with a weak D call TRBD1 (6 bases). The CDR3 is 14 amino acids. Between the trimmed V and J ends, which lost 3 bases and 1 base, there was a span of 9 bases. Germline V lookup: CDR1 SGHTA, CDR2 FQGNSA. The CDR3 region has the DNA TGTGCCAGCAGCTTTGGACAGAATAACTATGGCTACACCTTC. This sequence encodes CASSFGQNNYGYTF.

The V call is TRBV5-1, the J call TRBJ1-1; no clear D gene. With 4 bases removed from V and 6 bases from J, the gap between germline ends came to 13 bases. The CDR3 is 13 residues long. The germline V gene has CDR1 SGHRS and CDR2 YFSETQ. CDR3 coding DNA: TGCGCCAGCAGCAGCCGGATTGGGGCTGAAGCTTTCTTT. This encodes CASSSRIGAEAFF.

The CDR3 sequence: CSARDSDTDTQYF. The CDR3 region has the DNA TGCAGTGCTAGAGATTCGGACACAGATACGCAGTATTTT. The chain employs TRBV20-1 and TRBJ2-3; no reliable D call. The CDR3 length is 13 residues. Germline V gene data show CDR1 as DFQATT and CDR2 as SNEGSKA (reference sequence). V gave up 0 bases and J gave up 2 bases, with 6 bases separating them.

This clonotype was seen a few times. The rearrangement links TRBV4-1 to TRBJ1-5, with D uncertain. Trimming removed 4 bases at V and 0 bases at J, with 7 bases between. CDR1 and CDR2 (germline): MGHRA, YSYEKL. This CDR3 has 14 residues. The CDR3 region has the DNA TGCGCCAGCAGCCCCCTATATAGCAATCAGCCCCAGCATTTT. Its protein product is CASSPLYSNQPQHF.

The CDR3 DNA is TGTGCCAGCAGCCAAGATCGGAGCGGGGGTAAAGTTCAGCAGTATTTT. Its protein product is CASSQDRSGGKVQQYF. This rearrangement joins TRBV4-2 to TRBJ2-3; TRBD2 matches at 8 bases. CDR1 is LGHNA, CDR2 YNFKEQ, per germline. This CDR3 comprises 16 residues. Germline trimming cut 0 bases from V and 11 bases from J; bases unmatched to any gene: 13.

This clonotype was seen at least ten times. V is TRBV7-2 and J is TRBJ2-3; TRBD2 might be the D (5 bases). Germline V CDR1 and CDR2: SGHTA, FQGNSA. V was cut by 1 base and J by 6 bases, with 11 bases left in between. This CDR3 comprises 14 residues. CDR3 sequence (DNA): TGTGCCAGCAGCTTAGTCTCCTGGAGGGATACGCAGTATTTT. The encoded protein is CASSLVSWRDTQYF.

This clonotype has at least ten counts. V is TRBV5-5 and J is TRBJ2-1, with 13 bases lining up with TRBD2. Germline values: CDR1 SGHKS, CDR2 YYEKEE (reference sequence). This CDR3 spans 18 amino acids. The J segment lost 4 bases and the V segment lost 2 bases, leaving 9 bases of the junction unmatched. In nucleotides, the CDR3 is TGTGCCAGCAGCTTAGGACTAGCGGGGGCCCCAGGGTACAATGAGCAGTTCTTC. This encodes CASSLGLAGAPGYNEQFF.

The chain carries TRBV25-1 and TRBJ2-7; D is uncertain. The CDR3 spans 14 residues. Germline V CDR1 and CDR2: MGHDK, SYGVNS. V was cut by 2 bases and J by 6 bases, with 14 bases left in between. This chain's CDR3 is CASSEVDPISEQYF. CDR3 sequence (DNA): TGTGCCAGCAGTGAAGTAGACCCCATCTCCGAGCAGTACTTC.

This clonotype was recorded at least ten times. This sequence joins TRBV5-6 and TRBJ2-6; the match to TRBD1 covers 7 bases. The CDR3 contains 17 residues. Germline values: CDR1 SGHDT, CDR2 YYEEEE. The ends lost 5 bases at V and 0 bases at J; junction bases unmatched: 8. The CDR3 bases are TGTGCCAGCAGTCTAGACAGGGCCTTCTCTGGGGCCAACGTCCTGACTTTC. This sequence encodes CASSLDRAFSGANVLTF.

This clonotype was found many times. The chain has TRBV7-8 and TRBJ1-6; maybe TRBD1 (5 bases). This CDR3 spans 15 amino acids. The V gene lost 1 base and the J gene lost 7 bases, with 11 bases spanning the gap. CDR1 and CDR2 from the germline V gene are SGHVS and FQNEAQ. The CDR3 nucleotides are TGTGCCAGCAGCTTAGGTGGGGCGCCGAATTCACCCCTCCACTTT. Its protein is CASSLGGAPNSPLHF.

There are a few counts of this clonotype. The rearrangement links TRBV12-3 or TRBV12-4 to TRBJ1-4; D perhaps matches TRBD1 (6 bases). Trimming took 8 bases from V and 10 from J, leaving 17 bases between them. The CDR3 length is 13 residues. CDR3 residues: CASGHRAWGKLFF. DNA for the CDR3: TGTGCCAGCGGTCACAGGGCTTGGGGAAAACTGTTTTTT.

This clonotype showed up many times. The CDR3 is CASSRAAGGNEQFF. The CDR3 region has the DNA TGTGCCAGCAGCCGCGCAGCGGGAGGGAATGAGCAGTTCTTC. V gene TRBV27 combines with J gene TRBJ2-1; TRBD2 matches 10 bases. Per germline, CDR1 MNHEY and CDR2 SMNVEV (reference sequence). The CDR3 extends over 14 amino acids. V shed 6 bases and J 7 bases; nucleotides not matched to a gene: 6.

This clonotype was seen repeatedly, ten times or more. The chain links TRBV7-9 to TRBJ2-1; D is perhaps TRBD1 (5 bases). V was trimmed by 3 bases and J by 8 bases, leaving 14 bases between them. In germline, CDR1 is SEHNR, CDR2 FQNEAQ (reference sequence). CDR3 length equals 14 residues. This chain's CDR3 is CASSFRQNFDEQFF. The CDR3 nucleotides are TGTGCCAGCAGCTTCCGACAGAACTTTGATGAGCAGTTCTTC. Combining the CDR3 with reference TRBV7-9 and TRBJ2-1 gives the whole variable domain DTGVSQNPRHKITKRGQNVTFRCDPISEHNRLYWYRQTLGQGPEFLTYFQNEAQLEKSRLLSDRFSAERPKGSFSTLEIQRTEQGDSAMYLCASSFRQNFDEQFFGPGTRLTVL.

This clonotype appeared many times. In DNA form, the CDR3 reads TGTGCCAGCAGCTTAGAAGGATGGGAAGACCCGAGCACAGATACGCAGTATTTT. The encoded protein is CASSLEGWEDPSTDTQYF. V and J are TRBV11-2 and TRBJ2-3; D call uncertain. CDR1 is SGHAT and CDR2 is FQNNGV in the germline V gene. The V end lost 0 bases, the J end lost 0 bases, and 16 bases lay between the germline ends. This CDR3 has 18 residues. Drawing the rest from reference TRBV11-2 and TRBJ2-3, the complete variable domain is EAGVAQSPRYKIIEKRQSVAFWCNPISGHATLYWYQQILGQGPKLLIQFQNNGVVDDSQLPKDRFSAERLKGVDSTLKIQPAKLEDSAVYLCASSLEGWEDPSTDTQYFGPGTRLTVL.